These 21 T cell receptor beta chains were sequenced from one sample in a study of CD8+CD57+ T cells in acquired aplastic anemia. The template used for profiling TCR beta VDJ and CDR3 was genomic DNA. TCRdb reanalysed the reads using MiXCR and keeps one entry per CDR3 protein. The sample includes around 430,000 distinct CDR3 sequences, over 25% of them seen just once. The sequenced patients had an expansion of CD8+CD57+ cells seen by flow cytometry. Sequencing was done on a sample of sorted CD4+, CD8+, or CD8+CD57+ T cells (not recorded which) from PBMCs. The source is a human donor with aplastic anemia.

This clonotype was seen more than once but under ten times. This chain joins TRBV5-6 and TRBJ2-3; D gene unclear. The CDR3 spans 18 residues. V was clipped by 1 base and J by 0 bases, with 18 bases between them. Germline V CDR1 and CDR2: SGHDT, YYEEEE. DNA for the CDR3: TGTGCCAGCAGCTTGTGGCAGACTTCGGTTACTAGCACAGATACGCAGTATTTT. This translates into CASSLWQTSVTSTDTQYF.

This clonotype occurred once. This chain joins TRBV2 and TRBJ1-6; D is perhaps TRBD1 (6 bases). V was trimmed by 0 bases and J by 5 bases, leaving 8 bases between them. Germline V gene sequence: CDR1 SNHLY, CDR2 FYNNEI. The CDR3 loop spans 15 amino acids. CDR3 sequence reads: CASSEANRDNSPLHF. The CDR3 coding sequence is TGTGCCAGCAGTGAAGCGAACAGGGATAATTCACCCCTCCACTTT. Full variable domain (missing parts from reference TRBV2 and TRBJ1-6): EPEVTQTPSHQVTQMGQEVILRCVPISNHLYFYWYRQILGQKVEFLVSFYNNEISEKSEIFDDQFSVERPDGSNFTLKIRSTKLEDSAMYFCASSEANRDNSPLHFGNGTRLTVT.

Comment on this clonotype: A much larger clone lies a single base off, so this may be a read error. V and J are TRBV7-2 and TRBJ1-3, with D unclear. The CDR3 is 14 amino acids. Per germline, CDR1 SGHTA and CDR2 FQGNSA. As DNA, the CDR3 is TGTGCCAGCAGCTTAATGGAGCCTGGAGACACCATATATTTT. It translates to CASSLMEPGDTIYF.

The V call is TRBV29-1, the J call TRBJ2-3, with D unresolved. The CDR3 consists of 13 residues. V gave up 4 bases and J gave up 6 bases, with 14 bases separating them. In germline, CDR1 is SQVTM, CDR2 ANQGSEA. CDR3 sequence reads: CSVAGPTRDTQYF. The CDR3 region has the DNA TGCAGCGTTGCCGGGCCAACTCGGGATACGCAGTATTTT.

A note on this clonotype: This may arise from a read error, as a much more abundant clone is one base away. CDR3 nucleotide sequence: TGTGCCAGTAGTATGAAGACAGGGGTTACCGGGGAGCTGTTTTTT. Its protein is CASSMKTGVTGELFF. This sequence joins TRBV19 and TRBJ2-2, with 8 nucleotides matching TRBD1. This CDR3 is 15 amino acids long. Germline V CDR1 and CDR2: LNHDA, SQIVND (reference sequence). After removal of 3 bases from V and 5 bases from J, the junction contained 5 bases not matched to a gene.

This clonotype was recorded many times. This chain joins TRBV10-1 and TRBJ2-2; D is possibly TRBD1 (6 bases). Looked up from germline, CDR1 is WNHNN and CDR2 is SYGVQD (reference sequence). Between the trimmed V and J ends, which lost 3 bases and 2 bases, there was a span of 10 bases. The CDR3 runs to 15 residues. CDR3 DNA: TGCGCCAGCAGTGATGCCAGGGGAAACACCGGGGAGCTGTTTTTT. It specifies CASSDARGNTGELFF.

This clonotype occurred many times. The chain carries TRBV19 and TRBJ1-5, with a weak D call TRBD1 (5 bases). The CDR3 covers 15 residues. Trimming removed 3 bases at V and 3 bases at J, with 12 bases between. Germline CDR1 is LNHDA and CDR2 is SQIVND (reference sequence). The CDR3 protein is CASSISWGYNQPQHF. The CDR3 region has the DNA TGTGCCAGTAGTATTTCTTGGGGGTACAATCAGCCCCAGCATTTT.

The chain carries TRBV9 and TRBJ2-5; 9 bases fit TRBD2. With 4 bases clipped from V and 3 bases from J, the junction kept 7 bases outside the gene matches. The CDR3 consists of 15 residues. CDR1 is SGDLS, CDR2 YYNGEE, per germline. For the CDR3, the DNA is TGTGCCAGCAGCTCGGCCGGGACTAGCAAAGAGACCCAGTACTTC. Its protein product is CASSSAGTSKETQYF.

Ten or more counts support this clonotype. This chain joins TRBV2 and TRBJ1-5; D is undetermined. The CDR3 totals 15 residues. V shed 0 bases and J shed 9 bases, with 15 bases lying between them. Germline V CDR1 and CDR2: SNHLY, FYNNEI. CDR3 DNA sequence: TGTGCCAGCAGTGAAGCGCTGTCGGAGAGATCGCCCCAGCATTTT. Translated: CASSEALSERSPQHF.

The J gene is TRBJ2-7, the V gene TRBV5-4, with D possibly called TRBD1 or TRBD2 (5 bases each). This CDR3 has 14 residues. The germline V gene has CDR1 SGHNT and CDR2 YYREEE (reference sequence). Trimming took off 5 bases at V and 2 bases at J, with 14 bases between the two ends. The CDR3 region is CASSWGTGTYEQYF. The CDR3 DNA sequence: TGTGCCAGCAGTTGGGGGACCGGTACCTACGAGCAGTACTTC.

The gene calls are TRBV7-9 and TRBJ2-3; D is unclear. This CDR3 is built from 14 residues. Looked up from germline, CDR1 is SEHNR and CDR2 is FQNEAQ (reference sequence). Trimming removed 1 base at V and 5 bases at J, with 10 bases between. The CDR3 spells CASSLVQVRDTQYF. The DNA of the CDR3 is TGTGCCAGCAGCTTAGTTCAAGTGCGAGATACGCAGTATTTT. Based on the CDR3 plus reference TRBV7-9 and TRBJ2-3, the full variable domain is DTGVSQNPRHKITKRGQNVTFRCDPISEHNRLYWYRQTLGQGPEFLTYFQNEAQLEKSRLLSDRFSAERPKGSFSTLEIQRTEQGDSAMYLCASSLVQVRDTQYFGPGTRLTVL.

Ten or more counts support this clonotype. The V and J genes are TRBV20-1 and TRBJ1-2; possibly TRBD1 for D (5 bases). V lost 6 bases, J lost 2 bases, and 16 bases lay in between. The CDR3 length is 14 residues. CDR1 and CDR2 (germline): DFQATT, SNEGSKA (reference sequence). The CDR3 DNA follows: TGCAGTGCGGGTGGACAAGGCTGGAACTATGGCTACACCTTC. This gives the protein CSAGGQGWNYGYTF.

This clonotype was detected only a few times. This chain links TRBV18 with TRBJ1-2; no definite D call. The ends were cut back, 1 base at V and 6 bases at J, with 18 bases in the middle. CDR1 and CDR2 (germline): KGHSH, LQKENI. This CDR3 contains 16 residues. The CDR3: CASSPHPQPGFNGYTF. As DNA, the CDR3 is TGTGCCAGCTCACCACACCCCCAGCCGGGGTTTAATGGCTACACCTTC. Supplemented by reference TRBV18 and TRBJ1-2, the full variable domain reads NAGVMQNPRHLVRRRGQEARLRCSPMKGHSHVYWYRQLPEEGLKFMVYLQKENIIDESGMPKERFSAEFPKEGPSILRIQQVVRGDSAAYFCASSPHPQPGFNGYTFGSGTRLTVV.

This clonotype was seen repeatedly, ten times or more. The chain employs TRBV20-1 and TRBJ1-6; the match to TRBD1 covers 7 bases. CDR1 and CDR2 from the germline V gene are DFQATT and SNEGSKA (reference sequence). This CDR3 is built from 16 residues. With 0 bases clipped from V and 5 bases from J, the junction kept 7 bases outside the gene matches. CDR3 sequence (DNA): TGCAGTGCTAGAGATGAAGGGGGCGGGAATAATTCACCCCTCCACTTT. It yields the protein CSARDEGGGNNSPLHF.

The J gene is TRBJ2-7, the V gene TRBV9, with TRBD2 matching over 10 bases. The CDR3 extends over 15 amino acids. With V trimmed by 2 bases and J by 5 bases, 7 bases remained unmatched. In germline, CDR1 is SGDLS, CDR2 YYNGEE. CDR3 sequence (DNA): TGTGCCAGCAGCGTGAGTACTAGCGGGACCGACGAGCAGTACTTC. This gives the protein CASSVSTSGTDEQYF. The variable domain in full, with the rest retrieved from reference TRBV9 and TRBJ2-7, is DSGVTQTPKHLITATGQRVTLRCSPRSGDLSVYWYQQSLDQGLQFLIQYYNGEERAKGNILERFSAQQFPDLHSELNLSSLELGDSALYFCASSVSTSGTDEQYFGPGTRLTVT.

The gene calls are TRBV4-2 and TRBJ2-1, with no clear D. V shed 7 bases and J shed 1 base, with 17 bases lying between them. Germline V lookup: CDR1 LGHNA, CDR2 YNFKEQ. The CDR3 spans 16 residues. CDR3 sequence: CASTRNGAVSYNEQFF. CDR3 coding DNA: TGTGCCAGCACCCGAAATGGTGCGGTTTCCTACAATGAGCAGTTCTTC.

This chain links TRBV6-4 with TRBJ1-2; the D gene is possibly TRBD1 (5 bases). The CDR3 covers 14 residues. V was cut by 2 bases and J by 8 bases, with 15 bases left in between. Germline loops: CDR1 MRHNA, CDR2 SNTAGT. The CDR3 DNA sequence: TGTGCCAGCAGTGACGACCGAACCCGGGGGGGCTACACCTTC. Translating it yields CASSDDRTRGGYTF.

In this sample, this clonotype turned up many times. This chain connects TRBV19 to TRBJ2-7; D is unresolved. Trimming took 6 bases from V and 0 from J, leaving 15 bases between them. Looked up from germline, CDR1 is LNHDA and CDR2 is SQIVND (reference sequence). This CDR3 has 15 amino acids. The DNA of the CDR3 is TGTGCCAGTAGCCTATCACCGGGTCCCTCCTACGAGCAGTACTTC. Its protein is CASSLSPGPSYEQYF.

This clonotype has ten or more counts. The rearrangement uses TRBV2 and TRBJ2-1, with a weak D call TRBD2 (5 bases). This CDR3 comprises 12 residues. V was shortened by 6 bases and J by 9 bases, with 12 bases between the two germline ends. CDR1 is SNHLY and CDR2 is FYNNEI in the germline V gene. CDR3 DNA sequence: TGTGCCAGCAGAAAGACTGGAGGTGAGCAGTTCTTC. The encoded protein is CASRKTGGEQFF.

Ten or more counts support this clonotype. The chain employs TRBV5-1 and TRBJ2-7; TRBD1 aligns across 8 bases. This CDR3 spans 14 amino acids. CDR1 SGHRS and CDR2 YFSETQ come from the germline V gene. With V trimmed by 4 bases and J by 6 bases, 9 bases remained unmatched. CDR3 sequence: CASSERTGTGEQYF. The CDR3 DNA is TGCGCCAGCAGCGAACGGACAGGGACCGGCGAGCAGTACTTC.

The V and J genes are TRBV19 and TRBJ1-3, with D maybe TRBD1 (5 bases). The germline gives CDR1 LNHDA, CDR2 SQIVND (reference sequence). The CDR3 contains 15 residues. V shed 9 bases and J shed 2 bases, with 17 bases lying between them. The CDR3 here is CASRRGKGPGNTIYF. CDR3 nucleotides: TGTGCCAGCAGAAGGGGAAAAGGGCCTGGAAACACCATATATTTT.